The rows below give T cell receptor beta chains drawn from one sample of a study of blood T cell repertoires in COVID-19. The assay was immunoSEQ multiplex PCR, and TCRdb's table has in-frame clones only and misses some. This sample yields over 200,000 clones, of which about 90% are seen a single time; around 1.2% belongs to the top ten. The sample taken for sequencing was peripheral blood. These receptor sequences come from a man aged 30 to 39 with acute or convalescent COVID-19. CDR3s leave out the opening cysteine and the closing phenylalanine or tryptophan. Fields, in order: V gene, J gene, CDR3 protein.

>TRBV3-1/TRBV3-2|TRBJ1-6
ASSPNRGSPSYNSPLH
>TRBV5-1|TRBJ1-3
ASTGGSLSSGNTIY
>TRBV19|TRBJ2-7
ASSWTSGTSYEQY
>TRBV5-1|TRBJ2-7
ASSFNTGTGAGEQY
>TRBV3-1/TRBV3-2|TRBJ2-1
ASSQGFTGSYNEQF
>TRBV6-5|TRBJ2-2
ASKYQGNTGELF
>TRBV7-3|TRBJ1-1
ASSFGQGEAF
>TRBV18|TRBJ2-5
ASSPTGSETQY
>TRBV7-2|TRBJ1-1
ATRKGMNTEAF
>TRBV5-6|TRBJ2-3
ASSPGRTDTQY
>TRBV7-7|TRBJ1-3
ASTPDRGNTIY
>TRBV9|TRBJ2-1
ASSAGHYNEQF
>TRBV5-4|TRBJ2-7
ASSTNSGSYEQY
>TRBV3-1/TRBV3-2|TRBJ1-1
ATRGGTEAF
>TRBV9|TRBJ2-3
ASSVPTSGVTDTQY
>TRBV13|TRBJ2-7
ASSTNQKDSRSYEQY
>TRBV10-1|TRBJ2-7
ASSERRDQREQY
>TRBV7-3|TRBJ1-1
ASSPASRSAEAF
>TRBV5-1|TRBJ2-7
ASSLAESYEQY
>TRBV5-5|TRBJ1-2
ASRRTGGLYGYT
>TRBV14|TRBJ2-7
ASSLPGQARYEQY
>TRBV5-1|TRBJ2-7
ASSQIKDKEQY
>TRBV28|TRBJ1-2
ASSITGQGLKGYT
>TRBV9|TRBJ2-2
ASSVTPTNTGELF
>TRBV5-6|TRBJ1-2
ASSQDRRDGYT
>TRBV5-4|TRBJ2-7
ASSLVTGDYEQY
>TRBV4-1|TRBJ2-5
ASSQEGRAAETQY
>TRBV5-5|TRBJ2-3
ASSNSLAGGFTDTQY
>TRBV7-9|TRBJ1-5
ASSLGGGGQPQH
>TRBV11-2|TRBJ2-1
ASSSSWEKYNEQF
>TRBV6-4|TRBJ1-2
ASSESTGGFGYGYT
>TRBV29-1|TRBJ2-1
SVTSSGIPYNEQF
>TRBV7-9|TRBJ1-4
ASSLQTGREKLF
>TRBV3-1/TRBV3-2|TRBJ2-3
ASSQEARTDTQY
>TRBV29-1|TRBJ1-2
SVARSGGYT